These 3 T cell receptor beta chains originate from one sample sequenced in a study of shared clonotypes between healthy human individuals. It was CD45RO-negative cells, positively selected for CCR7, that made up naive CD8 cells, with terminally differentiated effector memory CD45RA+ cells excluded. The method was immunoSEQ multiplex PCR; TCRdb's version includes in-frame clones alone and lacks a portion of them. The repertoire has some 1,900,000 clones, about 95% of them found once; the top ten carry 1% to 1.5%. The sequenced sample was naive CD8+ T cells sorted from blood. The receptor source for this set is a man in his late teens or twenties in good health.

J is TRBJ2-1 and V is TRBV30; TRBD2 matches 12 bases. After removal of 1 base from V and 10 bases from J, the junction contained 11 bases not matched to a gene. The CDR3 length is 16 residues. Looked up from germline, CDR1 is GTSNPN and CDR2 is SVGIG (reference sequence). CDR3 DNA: TGTGCCTGGAGTGCCTACGGACTAGCGGGGTTGGGAGAGCAGTTCTTC. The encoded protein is CAWSAYGLAGLGEQFF.

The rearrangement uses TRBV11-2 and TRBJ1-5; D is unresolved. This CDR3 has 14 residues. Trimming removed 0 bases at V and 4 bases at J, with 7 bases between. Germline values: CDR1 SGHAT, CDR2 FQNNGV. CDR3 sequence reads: CASSLESGNQPQHF. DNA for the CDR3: TGTGCCAGCAGCTTAGAATCGGGGAATCAGCCCCAGCATTTT.

The CDR3 spells CASSEDPWQELGQPQHF. CDR3 coding DNA: TGTGCCAGCAGTGAAGACCCGTGGCAGGAACTCGGTCAGCCCCAGCATTTT. The chain recombines TRBV6-1 with TRBJ1-5; D not certain. The ends were cut back, 1 base at V and 6 bases at J, with 19 bases in the middle. The CDR3 sequence is 17 residues long. The germline V gene has CDR1 MNHNS and CDR2 SASEGT.